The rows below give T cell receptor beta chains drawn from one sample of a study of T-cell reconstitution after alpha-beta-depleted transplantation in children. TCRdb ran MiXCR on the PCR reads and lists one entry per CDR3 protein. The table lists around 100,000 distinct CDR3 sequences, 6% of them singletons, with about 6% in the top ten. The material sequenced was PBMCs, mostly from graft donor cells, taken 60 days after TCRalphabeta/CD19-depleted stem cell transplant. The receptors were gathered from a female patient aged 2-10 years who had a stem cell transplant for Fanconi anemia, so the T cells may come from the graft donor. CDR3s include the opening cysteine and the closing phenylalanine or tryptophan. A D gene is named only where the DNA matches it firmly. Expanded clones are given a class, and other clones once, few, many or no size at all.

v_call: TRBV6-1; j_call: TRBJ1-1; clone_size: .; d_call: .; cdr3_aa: CASNIHPAEDTEAFF; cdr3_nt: TGTGCCAGCAATATACATCCGGCGGAGGACACTGAAGCTTTCTTT
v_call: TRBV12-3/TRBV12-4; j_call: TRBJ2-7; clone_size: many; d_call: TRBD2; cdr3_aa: CASSSSGSYEQYF; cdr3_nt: TGTGCCAGCAGTTCTAGCGGCTCCTACGAGCAGTACTTC
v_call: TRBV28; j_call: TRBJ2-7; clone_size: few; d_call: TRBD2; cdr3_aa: CASSLFGGVYEQYF; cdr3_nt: TGTGCCAGCAGTTTATTCGGGGGGGTTTACGAGCAGTACTTC
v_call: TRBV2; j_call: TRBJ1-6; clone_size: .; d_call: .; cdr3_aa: CASSDTRVSPLHF; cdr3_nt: TGTGCCAGCAGTGATACAAGGGTGTCACCCCTCCACTTT
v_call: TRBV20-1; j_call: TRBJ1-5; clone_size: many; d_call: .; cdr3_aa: CSARADRLNQPQHF; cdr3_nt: TGCAGTGCTAGAGCCGACAGGCTCAATCAGCCCCAGCATTTT
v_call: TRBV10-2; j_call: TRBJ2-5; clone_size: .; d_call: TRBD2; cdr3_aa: CASSGLAETQYF; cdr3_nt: TGCGCCAGCTCGGGACTAGCAGAGACCCAGTACTTC
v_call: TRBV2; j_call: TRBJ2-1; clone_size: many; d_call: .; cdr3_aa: CASRGTEQFF; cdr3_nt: TGTGCCAGCCGGGGGACTGAGCAGTTCTTC
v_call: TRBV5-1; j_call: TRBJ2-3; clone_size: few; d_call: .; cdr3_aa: CASSLDLEDTQYF; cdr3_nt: TGCGCCAGCAGCTTGGACCTTGAAGATACGCAGTATTTT
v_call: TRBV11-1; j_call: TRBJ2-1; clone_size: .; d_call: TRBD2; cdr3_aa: CASSSLTLAGGPYSYNEQFF; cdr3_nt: TGTGCCAGCAGCTCGTTAACGCTAGCGGGGGGGCCCTACTCCTACAATGAGCAGTTCTTC
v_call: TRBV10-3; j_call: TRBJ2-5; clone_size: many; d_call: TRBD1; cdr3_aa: CAISAGQGRETQYF; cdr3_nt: TGTGCCATCAGTGCGGGACAGGGCAGGGAGACCCAGTACTTC
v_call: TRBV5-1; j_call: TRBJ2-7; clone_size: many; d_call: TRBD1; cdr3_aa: CASSLDRGQLAYEQYF; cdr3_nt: TGCGCCAGCAGCTTGGACAGGGGCCAATTAGCCTACGAGCAGTACTTC
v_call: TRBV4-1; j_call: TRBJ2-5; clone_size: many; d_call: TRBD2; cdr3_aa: CASSRKLAGETQYF; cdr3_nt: TGCGCCAGCAGCCGCAAACTAGCGGGGGAGACCCAGTACTTC
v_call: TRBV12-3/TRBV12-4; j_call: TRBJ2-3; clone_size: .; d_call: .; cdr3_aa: CASRLVADTQYF; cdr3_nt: TGTGCCAGCAGACTAGTTGCAGATACGCAGTATTTT
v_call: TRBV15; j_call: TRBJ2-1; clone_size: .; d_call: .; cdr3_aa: CATSRDLTARSYNEQFF; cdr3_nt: TGTGCCACCAGCAGAGATTTGACCGCGCGCTCCTACAATGAGCAGTTCTTC
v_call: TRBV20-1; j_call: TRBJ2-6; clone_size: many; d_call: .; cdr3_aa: CSASVDDGPSGANVLTF; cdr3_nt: TGCAGTGCCTCCGTCGATGACGGGCCTTCTGGGGCCAACGTCCTGACTTTC
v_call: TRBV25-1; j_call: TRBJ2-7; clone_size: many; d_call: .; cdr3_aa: CASSANREGGEQYF; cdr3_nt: TGTGCCAGCAGTGCCAACAGGGAGGGTGGCGAGCAGTACTTC
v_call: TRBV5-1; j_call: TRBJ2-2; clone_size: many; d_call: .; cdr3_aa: CASSPGGVGTGELFF; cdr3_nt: TGCGCCAGCAGCCCTGGGGGCGTCGGCACCGGGGAGCTGTTTTTT
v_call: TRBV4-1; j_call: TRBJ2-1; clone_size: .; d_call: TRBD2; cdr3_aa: CASSQGAGTSGSF; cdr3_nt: TGCGCCAGCAGCCAAGGGGCAGGGACTAGCGGGAGCTTC
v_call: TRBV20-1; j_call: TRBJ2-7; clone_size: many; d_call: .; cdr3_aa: CSARNGLNSYEQYF; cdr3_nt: TGCAGTGCTAGAAACGGACTCAACTCCTACGAGCAGTACTTC
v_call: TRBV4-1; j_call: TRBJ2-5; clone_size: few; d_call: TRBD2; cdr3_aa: CASSQALAGEETQYF; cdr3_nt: TGCGCCAGCAGCCAAGCCCTAGCGGGAGAAGAGACCCAGTACTTC
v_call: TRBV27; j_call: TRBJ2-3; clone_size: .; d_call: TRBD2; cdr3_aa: CASSLLAGPPDTQYF; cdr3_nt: TGTGCCAGCAGTTTACTAGCGGGGCCCCCGGATACGCAGTATTTT
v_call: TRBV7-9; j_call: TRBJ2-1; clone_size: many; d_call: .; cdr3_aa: CASSSYRNEQFF; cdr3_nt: TGTGCCAGCAGCTCGTACCGGAATGAGCAGTTCTTC
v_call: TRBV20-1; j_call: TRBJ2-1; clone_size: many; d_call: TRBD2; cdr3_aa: CSSIPGGGTYNEQFF; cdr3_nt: TGCAGCTCCATACCCGGGGGAGGGACCTACAATGAGCAGTTCTTC
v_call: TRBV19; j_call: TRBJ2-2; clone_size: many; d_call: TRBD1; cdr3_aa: CASRVETGLAGELFF; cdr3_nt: TGTGCCAGTAGAGTGGAGACAGGGCTAGCCGGGGAGCTGTTTTTT
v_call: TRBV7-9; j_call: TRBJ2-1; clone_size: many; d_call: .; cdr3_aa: CASSLVGPNYNEQFF; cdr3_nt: TGTGCCAGCAGCTTAGTGGGACCCAACTACAATGAGCAGTTCTTC
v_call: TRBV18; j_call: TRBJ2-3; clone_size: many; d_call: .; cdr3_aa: CASSSSGRHTDTQYF; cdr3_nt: TGTGCCAGCTCATCGTCGGGACGGCACACAGATACGCAGTATTTT
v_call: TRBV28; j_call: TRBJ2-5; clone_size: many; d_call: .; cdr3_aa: CASSLILGVETQYF; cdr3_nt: TGTGCCAGCAGTTTAATCCTGGGGGTAGAGACCCAGTACTTC
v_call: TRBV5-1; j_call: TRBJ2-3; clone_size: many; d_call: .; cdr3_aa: CASSLSPLAGTDTQYF; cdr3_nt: TGCGCCAGCAGCCTAAGCCCTCTAGCCGGCACAGATACGCAGTATTTT
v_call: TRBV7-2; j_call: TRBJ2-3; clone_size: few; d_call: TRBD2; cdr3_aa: CASSSRVVLAGTDTQYF; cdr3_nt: TGTGCCAGCAGCTCCAGAGTGGTCCTAGCGGGGACAGATACGCAGTATTTT
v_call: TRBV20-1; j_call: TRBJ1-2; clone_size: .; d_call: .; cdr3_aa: CSAGTGSGYTF; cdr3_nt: TGCAGTGCTGGTACAGGGTCCGGCTACACCTTC
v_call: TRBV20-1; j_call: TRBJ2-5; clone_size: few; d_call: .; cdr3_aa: CSAYDEETQYF; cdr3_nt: TGCAGTGCTTATGACGAAGAGACCCAGTACTTC
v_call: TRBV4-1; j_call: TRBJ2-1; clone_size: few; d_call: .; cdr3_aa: CASSQDRAVSGSYNEQFF; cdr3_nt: TGCGCCAGCAGCCAAGATCGTGCTGTATCGGGCTCCTACAATGAGCAGTTCTTC
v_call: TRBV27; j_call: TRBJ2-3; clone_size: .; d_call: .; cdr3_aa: CASSFFLASTDTQYF; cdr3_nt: TGTGCCAGCAGTTTTTTTCTAGCTAGCACAGATACGCAGTATTTT
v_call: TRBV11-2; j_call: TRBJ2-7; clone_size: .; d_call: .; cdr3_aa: CASSLEYGREDGPSYEQYF; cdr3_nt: TGTGCCAGCAGCTTAGAATACGGCAGGGAGGACGGGCCGTCCTACGAGCAGTACTTC
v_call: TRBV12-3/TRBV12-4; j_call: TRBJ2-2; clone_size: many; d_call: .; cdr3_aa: CASSLSGPMSNTGELFF; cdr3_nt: TGTGCCAGCAGTTTATCCGGACCGATGTCGAACACCGGGGAGCTGTTTTTT
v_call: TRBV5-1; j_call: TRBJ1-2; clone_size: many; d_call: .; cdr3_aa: CASTSAGSGYTF; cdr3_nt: TGCGCCAGCACTAGTGCAGGGTCCGGCTACACCTTC
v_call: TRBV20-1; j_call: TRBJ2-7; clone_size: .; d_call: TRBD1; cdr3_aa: CSAYRDRGSYEQYF; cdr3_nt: TGCAGTGCTTACCGGGACAGGGGTTCCTACGAGCAGTACTTC
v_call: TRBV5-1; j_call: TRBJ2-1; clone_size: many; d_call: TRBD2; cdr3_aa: CATTRGGYNEQFF; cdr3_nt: TGCGCCACCACCCGGGGGGGTTACAATGAGCAGTTCTTC
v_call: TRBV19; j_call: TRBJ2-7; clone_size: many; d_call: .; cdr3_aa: CASSIGIVPDWPYEQYF; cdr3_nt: TGTGCCAGTAGTATAGGAATAGTGCCTGATTGGCCCTACGAGCAGTACTTC
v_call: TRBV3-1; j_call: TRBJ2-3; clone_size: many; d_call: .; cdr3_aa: CASSDSIDTQYF; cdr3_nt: TGTGCCAGCTCGGACTCAATTGATACGCAGTATTTT